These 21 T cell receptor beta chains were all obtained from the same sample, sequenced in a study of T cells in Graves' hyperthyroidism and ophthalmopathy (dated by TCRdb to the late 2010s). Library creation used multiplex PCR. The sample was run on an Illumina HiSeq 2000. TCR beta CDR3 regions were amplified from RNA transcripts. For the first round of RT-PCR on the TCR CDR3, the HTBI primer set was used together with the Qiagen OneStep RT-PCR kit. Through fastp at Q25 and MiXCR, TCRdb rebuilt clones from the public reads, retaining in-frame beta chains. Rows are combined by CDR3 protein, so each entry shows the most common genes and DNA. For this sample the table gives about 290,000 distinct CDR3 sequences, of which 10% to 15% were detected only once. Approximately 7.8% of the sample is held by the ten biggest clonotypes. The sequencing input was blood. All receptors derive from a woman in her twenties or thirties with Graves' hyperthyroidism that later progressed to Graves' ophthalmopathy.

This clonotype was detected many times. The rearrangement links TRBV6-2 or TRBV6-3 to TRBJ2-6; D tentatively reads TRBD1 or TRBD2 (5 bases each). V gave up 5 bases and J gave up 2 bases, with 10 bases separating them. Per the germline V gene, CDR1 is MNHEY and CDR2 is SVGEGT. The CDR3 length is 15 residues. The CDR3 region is CASSPTGPGANVLTF. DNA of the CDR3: TGTGCCAGCAGTCCTACGGGGCCTGGGGCCAACGTCCTGACTTTC.

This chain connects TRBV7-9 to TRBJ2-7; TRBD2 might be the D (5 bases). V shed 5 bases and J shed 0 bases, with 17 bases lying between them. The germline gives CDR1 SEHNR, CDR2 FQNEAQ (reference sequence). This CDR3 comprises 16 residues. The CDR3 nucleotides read TGTGCCAGCAGCCCCGAACTCGTGGGGAGCTCCTACGAGCAGTACTTC. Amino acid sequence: CASSPELVGSSYEQYF.

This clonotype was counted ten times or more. The CDR3: CSARGNVGTPDSYEQYF. In DNA form, the CDR3 reads TGCAGTGCTAGGGGGAATGTTGGGACGCCCGACTCCTACGAGCAGTACTTC. The genes are TRBV20-1 and TRBJ2-7, with D possibly called TRBD1 or TRBD2 (5 bases each). Germline V gene lookup returns CDR1 DFQATT and CDR2 SNEGSKA (reference sequence). Deletions cut 3 bases from V and 0 bases from J, with 21 bases between. This CDR3 is 17 amino acids long.

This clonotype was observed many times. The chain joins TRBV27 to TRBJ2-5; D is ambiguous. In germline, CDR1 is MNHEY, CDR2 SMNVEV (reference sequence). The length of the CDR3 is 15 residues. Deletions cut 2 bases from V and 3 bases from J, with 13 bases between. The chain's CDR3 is CASSLIPLKEETQYF. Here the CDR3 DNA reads TGTGCCAGCAGTTTAATCCCCCTGAAGGAAGAGACCCAGTACTTC.

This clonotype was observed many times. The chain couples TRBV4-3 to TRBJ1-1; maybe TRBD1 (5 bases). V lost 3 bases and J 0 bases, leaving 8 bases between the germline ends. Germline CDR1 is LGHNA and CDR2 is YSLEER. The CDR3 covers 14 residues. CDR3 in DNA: TGCGCCAGCAGCCACTGGGACTTGAACACTGAAGCTTTCTTT. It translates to CASSHWDLNTEAFF.

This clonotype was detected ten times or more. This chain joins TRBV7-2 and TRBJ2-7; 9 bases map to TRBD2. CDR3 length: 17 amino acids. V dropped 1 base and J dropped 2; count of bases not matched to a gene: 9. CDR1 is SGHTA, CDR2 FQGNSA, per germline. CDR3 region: CASSLVVAGASAYEQYF. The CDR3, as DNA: TGTGCCAGCAGCTTAGTAGTAGCGGGAGCATCCGCCTACGAGCAGTACTTC.

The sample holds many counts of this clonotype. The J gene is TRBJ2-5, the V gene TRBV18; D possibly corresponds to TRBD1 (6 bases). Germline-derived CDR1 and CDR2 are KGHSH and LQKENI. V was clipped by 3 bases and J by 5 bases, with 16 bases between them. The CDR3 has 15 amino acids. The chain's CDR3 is CASSPPTGPPETQYF. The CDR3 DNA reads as TGTGCCAGCTCACCTCCGACAGGCCCTCCGGAGACCCAGTACTTC.

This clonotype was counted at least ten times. CDR3 sequence: CASSIRSDYYEQYF. CDR3 sequence (DNA): TGTGCCAGTAGTATTCGATCGGACTACTACGAGCAGTACTTC. The rearrangement joins TRBV19 to TRBJ2-7; D perhaps matches TRBD2 (6 bases). Germline CDR1 LNHDA, CDR2 SQIVND (reference sequence). The CDR3 sequence is 14 residues long. V was shortened by 3 bases and J by 3 bases, with 12 bases between the two germline ends.

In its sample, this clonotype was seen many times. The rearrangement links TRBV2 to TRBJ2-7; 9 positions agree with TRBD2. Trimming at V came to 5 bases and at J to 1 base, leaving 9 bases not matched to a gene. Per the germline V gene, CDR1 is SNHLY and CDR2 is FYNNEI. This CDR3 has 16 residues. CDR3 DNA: TGTGCCAGCAGTCCTAGAACTAGCGGGCCTTCCTACGAGCAGTACTTC. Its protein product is CASSPRTSGPSYEQYF.

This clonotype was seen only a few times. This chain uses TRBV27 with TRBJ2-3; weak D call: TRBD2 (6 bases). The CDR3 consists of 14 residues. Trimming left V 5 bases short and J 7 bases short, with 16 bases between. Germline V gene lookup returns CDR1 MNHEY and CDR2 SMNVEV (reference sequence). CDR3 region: CASSLPGSGYTQYF. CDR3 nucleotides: TGTGCCAGCAGTCTTCCCGGGAGTGGATATACGCAGTATTTT.

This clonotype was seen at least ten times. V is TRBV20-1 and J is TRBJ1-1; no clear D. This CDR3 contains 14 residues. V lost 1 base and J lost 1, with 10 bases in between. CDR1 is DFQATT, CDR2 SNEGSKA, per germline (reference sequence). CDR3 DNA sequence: TGCAGTGCTAGAGTCCTGTCAGGGAACACTGAAGCTTTCTTT. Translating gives CSARVLSGNTEAFF.

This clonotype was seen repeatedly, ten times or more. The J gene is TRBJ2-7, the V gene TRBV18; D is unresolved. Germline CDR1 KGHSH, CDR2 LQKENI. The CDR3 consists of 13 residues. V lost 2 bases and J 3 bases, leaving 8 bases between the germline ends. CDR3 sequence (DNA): TGTGCCAGCTCACCAACCACGGTCTACGAGCAGTACTTC. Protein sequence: CASSPTTVYEQYF. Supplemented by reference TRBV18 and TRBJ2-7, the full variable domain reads NAGVMQNPRHLVRRRGQEARLRCSPMKGHSHVYWYRQLPEEGLKFMVYLQKENIIDESGMPKERFSAEFPKEGPSILRIQQVVRGDSAAYFCASSPTTVYEQYFGPGTRLTVT.

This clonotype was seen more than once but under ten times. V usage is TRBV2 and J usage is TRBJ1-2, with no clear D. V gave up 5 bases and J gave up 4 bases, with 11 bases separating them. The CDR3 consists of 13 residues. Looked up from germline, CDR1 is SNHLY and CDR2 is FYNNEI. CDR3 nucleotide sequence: TGTGCCAGCAGTCAAATCCCAGGCTATGGCTACACCTTC. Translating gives CASSQIPGYGYTF.

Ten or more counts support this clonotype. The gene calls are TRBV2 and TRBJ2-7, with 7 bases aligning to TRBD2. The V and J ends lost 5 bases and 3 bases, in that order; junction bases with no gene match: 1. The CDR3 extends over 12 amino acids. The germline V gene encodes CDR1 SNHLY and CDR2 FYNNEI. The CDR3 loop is CASSRDYYEQYF. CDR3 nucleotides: TGTGCCAGCAGTCGGGACTACTACGAGCAGTACTTC. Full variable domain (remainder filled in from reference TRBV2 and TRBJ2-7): EPEVTQTPSHQVTQMGQEVILRCVPISNHLYFYWYRQILGQKVEFLVSFYNNEISEKSEIFDDQFSVERPDGSNFTLKIRSTKLEDSAMYFCASSRDYYEQYFGPGTRLTVT.

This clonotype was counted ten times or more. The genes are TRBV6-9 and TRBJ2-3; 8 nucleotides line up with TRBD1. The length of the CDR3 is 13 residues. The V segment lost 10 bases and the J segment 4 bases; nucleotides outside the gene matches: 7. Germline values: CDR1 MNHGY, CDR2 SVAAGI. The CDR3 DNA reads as TGTGCCACCGACAGGGGTTGGTCAGATACGCAGTATTTT. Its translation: CATDRGWSDTQYF.

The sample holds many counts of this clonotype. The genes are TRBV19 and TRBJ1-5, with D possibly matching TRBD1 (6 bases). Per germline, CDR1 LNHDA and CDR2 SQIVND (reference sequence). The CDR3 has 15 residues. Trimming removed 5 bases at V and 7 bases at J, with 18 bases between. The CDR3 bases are TGTGCCAGTAGTCGGGGGGCGGGGAGCGGCCAGCCCCAGCATTTT. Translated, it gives CASSRGAGSGQPQHF.

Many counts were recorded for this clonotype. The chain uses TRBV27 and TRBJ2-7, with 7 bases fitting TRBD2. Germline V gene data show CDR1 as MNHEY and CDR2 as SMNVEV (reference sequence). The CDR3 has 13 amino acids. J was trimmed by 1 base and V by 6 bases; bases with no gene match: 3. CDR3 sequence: CASRSGVSYEQYF. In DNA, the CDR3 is TGTGCCAGCAGAAGCGGGGTGTCCTACGAGCAGTACTTC.

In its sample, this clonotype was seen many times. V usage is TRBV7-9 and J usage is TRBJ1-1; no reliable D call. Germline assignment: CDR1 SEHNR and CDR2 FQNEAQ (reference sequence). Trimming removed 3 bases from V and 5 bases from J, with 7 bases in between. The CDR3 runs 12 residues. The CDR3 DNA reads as TGTGCCAGCAGCTTCCGACTTACTGAAGCTTTCTTT. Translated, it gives CASSFRLTEAFF.

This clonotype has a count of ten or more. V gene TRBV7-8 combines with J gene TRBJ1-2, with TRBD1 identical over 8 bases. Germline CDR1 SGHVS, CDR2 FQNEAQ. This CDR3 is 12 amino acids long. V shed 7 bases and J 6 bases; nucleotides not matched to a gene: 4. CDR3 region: CASNLDRDGYTF. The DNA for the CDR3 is TGTGCCAGCAACTTGGACAGGGATGGCTACACCTTC.

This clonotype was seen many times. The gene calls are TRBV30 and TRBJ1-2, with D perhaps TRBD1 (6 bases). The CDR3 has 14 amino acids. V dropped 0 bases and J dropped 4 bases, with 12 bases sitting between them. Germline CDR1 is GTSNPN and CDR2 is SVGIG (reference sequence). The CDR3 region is CAWSVGQTVYGYTF. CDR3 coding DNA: TGTGCCTGGAGTGTCGGACAGACAGTCTATGGCTACACCTTC.

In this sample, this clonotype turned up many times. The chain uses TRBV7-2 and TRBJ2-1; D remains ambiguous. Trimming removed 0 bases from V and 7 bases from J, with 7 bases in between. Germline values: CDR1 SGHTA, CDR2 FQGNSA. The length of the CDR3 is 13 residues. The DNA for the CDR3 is TGTGCCAGCAGCTTAGCAGGGTTTAATGAGCAGTTCTTC. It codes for CASSLAGFNEQFF. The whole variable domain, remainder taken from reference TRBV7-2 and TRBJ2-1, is GAGVSQSPSNKVTEKGKDVELRCDPISGHTALYWYRQSLGQGLEFLIYFQGNSAPDKSGLPSDRFSAERTGGSVSTLTIQRTQQEDSAVYLCASSLAGFNEQFFGPGTRLTVL.